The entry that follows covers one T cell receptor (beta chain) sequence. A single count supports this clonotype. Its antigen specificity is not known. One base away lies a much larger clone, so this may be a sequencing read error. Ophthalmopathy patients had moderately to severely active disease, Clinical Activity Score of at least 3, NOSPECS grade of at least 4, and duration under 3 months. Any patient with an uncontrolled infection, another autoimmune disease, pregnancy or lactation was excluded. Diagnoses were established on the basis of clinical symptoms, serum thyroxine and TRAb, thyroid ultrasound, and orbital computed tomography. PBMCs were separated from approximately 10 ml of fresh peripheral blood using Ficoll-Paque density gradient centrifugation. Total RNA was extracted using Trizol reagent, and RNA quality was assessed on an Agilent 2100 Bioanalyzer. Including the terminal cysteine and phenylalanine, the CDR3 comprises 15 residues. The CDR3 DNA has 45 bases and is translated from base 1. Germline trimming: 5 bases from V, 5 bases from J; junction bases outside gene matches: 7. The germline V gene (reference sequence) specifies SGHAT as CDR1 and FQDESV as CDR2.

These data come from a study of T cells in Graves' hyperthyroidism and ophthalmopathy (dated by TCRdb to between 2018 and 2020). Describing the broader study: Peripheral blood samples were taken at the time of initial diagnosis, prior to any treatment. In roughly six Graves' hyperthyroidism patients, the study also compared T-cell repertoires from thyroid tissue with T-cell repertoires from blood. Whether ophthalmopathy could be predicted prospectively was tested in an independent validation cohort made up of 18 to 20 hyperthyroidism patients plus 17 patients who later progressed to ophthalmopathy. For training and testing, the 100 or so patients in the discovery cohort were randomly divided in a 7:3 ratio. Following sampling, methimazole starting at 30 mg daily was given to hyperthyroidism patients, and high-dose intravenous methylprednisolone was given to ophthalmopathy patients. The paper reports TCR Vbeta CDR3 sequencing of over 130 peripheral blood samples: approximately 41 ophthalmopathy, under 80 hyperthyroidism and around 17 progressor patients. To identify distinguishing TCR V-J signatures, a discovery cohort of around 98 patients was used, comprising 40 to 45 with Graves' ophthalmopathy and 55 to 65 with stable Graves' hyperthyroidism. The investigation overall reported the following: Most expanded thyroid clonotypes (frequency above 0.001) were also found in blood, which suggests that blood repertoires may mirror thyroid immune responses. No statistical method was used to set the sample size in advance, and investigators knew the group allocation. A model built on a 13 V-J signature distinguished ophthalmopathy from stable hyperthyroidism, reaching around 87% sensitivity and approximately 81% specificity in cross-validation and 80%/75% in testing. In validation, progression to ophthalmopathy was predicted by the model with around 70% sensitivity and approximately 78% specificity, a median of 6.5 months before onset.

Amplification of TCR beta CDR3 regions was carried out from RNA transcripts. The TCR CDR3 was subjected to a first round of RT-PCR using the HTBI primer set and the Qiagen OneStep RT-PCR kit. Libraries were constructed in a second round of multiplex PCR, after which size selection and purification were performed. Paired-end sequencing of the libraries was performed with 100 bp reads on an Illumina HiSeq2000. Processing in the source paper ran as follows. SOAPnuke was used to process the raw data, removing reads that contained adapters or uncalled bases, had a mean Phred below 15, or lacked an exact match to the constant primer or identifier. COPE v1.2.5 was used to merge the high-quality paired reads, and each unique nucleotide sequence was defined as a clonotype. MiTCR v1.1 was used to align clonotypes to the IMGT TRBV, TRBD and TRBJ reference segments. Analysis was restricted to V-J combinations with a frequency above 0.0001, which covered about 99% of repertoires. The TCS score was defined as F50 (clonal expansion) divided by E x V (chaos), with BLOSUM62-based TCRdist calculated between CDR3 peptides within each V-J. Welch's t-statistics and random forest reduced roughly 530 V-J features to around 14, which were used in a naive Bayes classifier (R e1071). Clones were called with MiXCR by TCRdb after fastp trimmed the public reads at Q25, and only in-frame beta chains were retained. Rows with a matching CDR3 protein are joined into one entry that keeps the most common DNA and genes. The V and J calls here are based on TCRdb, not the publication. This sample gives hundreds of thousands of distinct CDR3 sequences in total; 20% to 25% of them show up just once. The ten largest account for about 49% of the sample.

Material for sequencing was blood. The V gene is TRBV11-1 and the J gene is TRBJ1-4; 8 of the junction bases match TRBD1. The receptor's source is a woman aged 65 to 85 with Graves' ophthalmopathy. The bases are TGTGCCAGCAGCGTCCGACAGGGGCGGAATGAAAAACTGTTTTTT. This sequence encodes CASSVRQGRNEKLFF.